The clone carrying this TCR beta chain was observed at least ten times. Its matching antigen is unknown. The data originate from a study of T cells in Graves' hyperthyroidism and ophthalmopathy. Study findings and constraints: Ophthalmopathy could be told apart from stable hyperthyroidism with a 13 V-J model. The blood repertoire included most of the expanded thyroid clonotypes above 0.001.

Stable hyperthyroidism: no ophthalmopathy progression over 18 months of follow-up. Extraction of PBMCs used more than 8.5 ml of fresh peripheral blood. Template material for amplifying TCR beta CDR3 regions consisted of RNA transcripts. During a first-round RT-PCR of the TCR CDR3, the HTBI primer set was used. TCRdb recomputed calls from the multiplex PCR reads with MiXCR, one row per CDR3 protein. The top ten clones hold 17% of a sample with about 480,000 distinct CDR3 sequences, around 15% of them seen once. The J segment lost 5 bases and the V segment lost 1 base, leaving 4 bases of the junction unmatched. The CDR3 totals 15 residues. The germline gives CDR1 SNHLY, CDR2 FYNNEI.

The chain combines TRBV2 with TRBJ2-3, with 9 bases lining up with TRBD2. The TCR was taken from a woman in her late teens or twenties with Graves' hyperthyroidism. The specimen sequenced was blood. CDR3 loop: CASSEGGRAIDTQYF. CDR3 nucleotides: TGTGCCAGCAGTGAAGGCGGGAGGGCCATAGATACGCAGTATTTT.